This TCR beta chain is from a study of beta chain features in type 1 diabetes. Overall study findings and caveats: Reads derived from cDNA could over-represent cells showing high TCR expression. The study found moderately but significantly shorter TCRB CDR3s in all four CD4+ subsets of Type 1 diabetes patients. Junctions at VDJ sites from type 1 diabetes patients had fewer insertions and more deletions.

Of note for this clone: Its antigen is not known.

Expressed TCRB transcripts were sequenced because the entire RNA isolate underwent reverse transcription. An average of approximately 3.6 million reads was obtained for naive, central memory and regulatory T cell samples. TCRdb keeps only in-frame clones here, not all; method: immunoSEQ multiplex PCR. The data contain roughly 730,000 clones, roughly 13% of them singletons. Looked up from germline, CDR1 is DFQATT and CDR2 is SNEGSKA (reference sequence). This CDR3 has 11 residues. V was trimmed by 6 bases and J by 4 bases, leaving 7 bases between them. The rearrangement joins TRBV20-1 to TRBJ1-5; D is uncertain. The sequence was obtained from a man younger than 35 with type 1 diabetes. The sample taken for sequencing was naive CD4+ T cells from blood. DNA for the CDR3: TGCAGTGCCCCACATAATCAGCCCCAGCATTTT. Translating it yields CSAPHNQPQHF.